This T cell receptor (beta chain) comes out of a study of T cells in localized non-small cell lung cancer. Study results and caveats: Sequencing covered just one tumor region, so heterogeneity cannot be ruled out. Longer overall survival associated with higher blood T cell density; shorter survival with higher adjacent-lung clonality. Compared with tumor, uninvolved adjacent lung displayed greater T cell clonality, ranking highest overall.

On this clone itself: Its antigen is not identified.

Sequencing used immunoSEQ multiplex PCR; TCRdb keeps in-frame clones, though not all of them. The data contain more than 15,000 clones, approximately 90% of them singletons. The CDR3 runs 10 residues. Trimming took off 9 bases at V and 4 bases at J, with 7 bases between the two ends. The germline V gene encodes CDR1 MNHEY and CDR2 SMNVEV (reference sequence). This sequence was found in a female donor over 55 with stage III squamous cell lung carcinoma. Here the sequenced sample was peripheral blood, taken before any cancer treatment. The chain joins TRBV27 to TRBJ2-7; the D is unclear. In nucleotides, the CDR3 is TGTGCCAGTATACGGTACGAGCAGTACTTC. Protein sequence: CASIRYEQYF.